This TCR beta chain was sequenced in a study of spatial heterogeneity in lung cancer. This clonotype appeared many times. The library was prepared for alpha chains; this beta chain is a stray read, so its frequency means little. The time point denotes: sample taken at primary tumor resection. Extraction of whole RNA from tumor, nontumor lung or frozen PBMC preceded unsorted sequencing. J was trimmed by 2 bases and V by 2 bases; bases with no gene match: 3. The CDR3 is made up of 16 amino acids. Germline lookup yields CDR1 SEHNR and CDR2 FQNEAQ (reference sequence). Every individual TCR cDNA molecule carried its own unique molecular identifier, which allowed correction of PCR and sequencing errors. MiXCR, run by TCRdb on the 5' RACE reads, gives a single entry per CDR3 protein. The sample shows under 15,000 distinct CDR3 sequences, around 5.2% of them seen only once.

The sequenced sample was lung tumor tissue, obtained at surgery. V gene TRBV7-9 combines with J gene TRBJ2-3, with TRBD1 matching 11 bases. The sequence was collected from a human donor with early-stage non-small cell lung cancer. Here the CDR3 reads CASSLWGQGVTDTQYF. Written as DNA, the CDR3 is TGTGCCAGCAGCTTATGGGGACAGGGGGTCACAGATACGCAGTATTTT.